Described below is a single T cell receptor beta chain sequence and its context. This entry belongs to a study of CD4 T cells in relation to SARS-CoV-2 and coronaviruses. This CDR3 has 14 residues. The germline V gene has CDR1 MDHEN and CDR2 SYDVKM. The V and J ends lost 1 base and 2 bases respectively, with 8 bases between them. Assay used: immunoSEQ multiplex PCR; TCRdb lists only in-frame clones, some missing. The sample has 50,000 to 70,000 clones, about 91% seen once. Specimen: naive CD4+ T cells from PBMCs. The subset here: naive CD4+ T cells isolated by negative enrichment. The V and J genes are TRBV28 and TRBJ1-1; unclear D gene. The source is an adult with COVID-19. This CDR3 is CASSLLRINTEAFF. In DNA, the CDR3 is TGTGCCAGCAGTTTATTGAGGATTAACACTGAAGCTTTCTTT.